This TCR beta chain was retrieved from a study of T cells in Graves' hyperthyroidism and ophthalmopathy. From RNA transcripts, TCR beta CDR3 regions were amplified. With the HTBI primer set, the TCR CDR3 went through a first round of RT-PCR. TCRdb reanalysed the multiplex PCR reads using MiXCR and keeps one entry per CDR3 protein. In the table there are 450,000 to 600,000 distinct CDR3 sequences, 12% to 15% of which are singletons. This clonotype was seen ten or more times. Its specificity is not known. The V gene's germline CDR1 is SEHNR and CDR2 FQNEAQ (reference sequence). Germline trimming cut 4 bases from V and 1 base from J; bases unmatched to any gene: 8. This CDR3 has 16 amino acids. An absence of ophthalmopathy progression within 18 months meant stable Graves' hyperthyroidism. Exclusion criteria comprised uncontrolled infection, other autoimmune disease, pregnancy or lactation. Clinical symptoms, serum thyroxine, TRAb, thyroid ultrasound and orbital computed tomography established diagnosis.

Study observations and caveats: In simple terms, a model built on 13 V-J features told ophthalmopathy apart from stable hyperthyroidism.

The origin of this receptor is a woman aged 40 to 55 with Graves' hyperthyroidism. The chain employs TRBV7-9 and TRBJ1-1, with 8 nucleotides matching TRBD1. Material: blood. In DNA, the CDR3 is TGTGCCAGCAGCTCAGATATTGGACAGGGGAACACTGAAGCTTTCTTT. It codes for CASSSDIGQGNTEAFF. The variable domain in full, with the rest retrieved from reference TRBV7-9 and TRBJ1-1, is DTGVSQNPRHKITKRGQNVTFRCDPISEHNRLYWYRQTLGQGPEFLTYFQNEAQLEKSRLLSDRFSAERPKGSFSTLEIQRTEQGDSAMYLCASSSDIGQGNTEAFFGQGTRLTVV.